The 10 T cell receptor beta chains given below trace back to one sample, sequenced in a study of T cell changes during pregnancy in multiple sclerosis. TCRdb keeps only in-frame clones here, not all; method: immunoSEQ multiplex PCR. The sample includes 85,000 to 100,000 clones, 92% of them seen just once. Sequences were derived from peripheral blood, sampled after pregnancy. The receptors here all came from a female donor with multiple sclerosis, enrolled in a pregnancy study.

The CDR3 sequence: CASGLQGTGIVETQYF. CDR3 DNA sequence: TGTGCTAGTGGTTTGCAGGGGACAGGTATCGTGGAGACCCAGTACTTC. This chain joins TRBV12-5 and TRBJ2-5; TRBD1 agrees at 8 bases. V lost 2 bases and J lost 5; bases outside the gene matches: 10. The CDR3 length is 16 residues. The germline V gene has CDR1 LGHNT and CDR2 FRNRAP.

The rearrangement uses TRBV27 and TRBJ1-2, with D perhaps TRBD1 (5 bases). Trimming left V 4 bases short and J 7 bases short, with 16 bases between. CDR3 length equals 14 residues. Germline lookup yields CDR1 MNHEY and CDR2 SMNVEV (reference sequence). For the CDR3, the DNA is TGTGCCAGCAGTTCCACGGGACTGGCTAGTGGCTACACCTTC. This codes for CASSSTGLASGYTF.

V gene TRBV30 combines with J gene TRBJ1-2, with D tentatively TRBD1 (6 bases). Trimming removed 3 bases at V and 3 bases at J, with 17 bases between. The CDR3 is 15 residues long. Germline CDR1 and CDR2: GTSNPN and SVGIG (reference sequence). In nucleotides, the CDR3 is TGTGCCTGGAGCTTACCGGGACACCAGGACTATGGCTACACCTTC. Amino acid sequence: CAWSLPGHQDYGYTF.

J is TRBJ2-7 and V is TRBV6-5, with 8 bases fitting TRBD1. The CDR3 is made up of 13 amino acids. From germline, CDR1 is MNHEY and CDR2 SVGAGI. With 8 bases clipped from V and 5 bases from J, the junction kept 8 bases outside the gene matches. In DNA, the CDR3 is TGTGCCAGCCCGGGCGCAGGGGGCCACGAGCAGTACTTC. Translating gives CASPGAGGHEQYF.

The chain has TRBV9 and TRBJ2-3; TRBD1 aligns across 7 bases. Germline V gives CDR1 SGDLS, CDR2 YYNGEE. V was pared by 0 bases and J by 5 bases, with 6 bases of the junction left unmatched. The CDR3 covers 15 residues. As DNA, the CDR3 is TGTGCCAGCAGCGTAGAGGGGGCCGGACAAGATACGCAGTATTTT. It specifies CASSVEGAGQDTQYF.

This clone was recorded once. The chain employs TRBV6-6 and TRBJ1-1; D is possibly TRBD1 (6 bases). CDR1 MNHNY and CDR2 SVGAGI come from the germline V gene (reference sequence). Trimming removed 5 bases at V and 4 bases at J, with 17 bases between. The length of the CDR3 is 15 residues. DNA of the CDR3: TGTGCCAGCAGTCCCATGGGGACATCTGGCACTGAAGCTTTCTTT. Amino acid sequence: CASSPMGTSGTEAFF.

The count of this clone is one. This chain connects TRBV19 to TRBJ1-5; TRBD1 matches at 10 bases. Germline CDR1 is LNHDA and CDR2 is SQIVND (reference sequence). The CDR3 length is 17 residues. The V gene end was trimmed by 6 bases and the J gene end by 1 base; junction bases not matched to a gene: 9. The CDR3, as DNA: TGTGCCAGTAGGCGAGCCGGGACAGGGGTGAGCAATCAGCCCCAGCATTTT. Its protein product is CASRRAGTGVSNQPQHF.

This chain uses TRBV29-1 with TRBJ2-3, with D possibly being TRBD1 (6 bases). Germline CDR1 and CDR2: SQVTM and ANQGSEA. The ends were cut back, 4 bases at V and 2 bases at J, with 13 bases in the middle. The CDR3 sequence is 14 residues long. The CDR3 DNA sequence: TGCAGCGTTGTACAACAGGGAACCACAGATACGCAGTATTTT. Protein sequence: CSVVQQGTTDTQYF.

This clone came up once. V gene TRBV6-5 combines with J gene TRBJ1-2, with TRBD1 identical over 7 bases. Trimming removed 5 bases from V and 7 bases from J; junction bases left unmatched: 13. Germline lookup yields CDR1 MNHEY and CDR2 SVGAGI. The CDR3 consists of 15 residues. As DNA, the CDR3 is TGTGCCAGCAGTAGGGACAGCGCATCTAGGTTTGGCTACACCTTC. Encoded protein: CASSRDSASRFGYTF.

This chain uses TRBV5-8 with TRBJ2-7; D may be TRBD2 (5 bases). CDR3 length: 12 amino acids. Trimming took 1 base from V and 3 from J, leaving 5 bases between them. CDR1 is SGHTS, CDR2 YDEGEE, per germline. CDR3 DNA sequence: TGTGCCAGCAGCTTGCGGGACTACGAGCAGTACTTC. It yields the protein CASSLRDYEQYF.